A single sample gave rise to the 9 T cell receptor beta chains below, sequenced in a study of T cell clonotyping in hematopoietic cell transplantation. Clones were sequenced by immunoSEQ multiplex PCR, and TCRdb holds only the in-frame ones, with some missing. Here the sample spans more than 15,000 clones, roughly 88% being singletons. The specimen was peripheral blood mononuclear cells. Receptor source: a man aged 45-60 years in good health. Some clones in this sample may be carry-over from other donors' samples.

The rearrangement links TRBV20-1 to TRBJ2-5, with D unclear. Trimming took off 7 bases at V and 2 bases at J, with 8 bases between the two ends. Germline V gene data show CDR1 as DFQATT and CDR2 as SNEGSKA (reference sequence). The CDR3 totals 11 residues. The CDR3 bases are TGCAGTGGGCAGATACAAGAGACCCAGTACTTC. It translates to CSGQIQETQYF.

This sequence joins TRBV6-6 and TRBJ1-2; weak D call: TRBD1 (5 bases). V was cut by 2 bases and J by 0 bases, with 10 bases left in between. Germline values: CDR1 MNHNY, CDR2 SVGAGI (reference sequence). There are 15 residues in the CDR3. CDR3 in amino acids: CASSYGAGANYGYTF. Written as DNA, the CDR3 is TGTGCCAGCAGTTACGGGGCAGGAGCTAACTATGGCTACACCTTC.

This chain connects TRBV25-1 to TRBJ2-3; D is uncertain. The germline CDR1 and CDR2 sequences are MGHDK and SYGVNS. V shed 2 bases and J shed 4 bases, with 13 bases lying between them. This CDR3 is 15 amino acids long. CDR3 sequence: CASSEHGNGPDTQYF. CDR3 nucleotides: TGTGCCAGCAGTGAACATGGCAATGGCCCAGATACGCAGTATTTT.

The CDR3 here is CASSVGQEDGYTF. In nucleotides, the CDR3 is TGTGCCAGCAGCGTAGGACAAGAGGATGGCTACACCTTC. The chain recombines TRBV9 with TRBJ1-2; D unresolved. The length of the CDR3 is 13 residues. V gave up 0 bases and J gave up 6 bases, with 9 bases separating them. The germline V gene has CDR1 SGDLS and CDR2 YYNGEE.

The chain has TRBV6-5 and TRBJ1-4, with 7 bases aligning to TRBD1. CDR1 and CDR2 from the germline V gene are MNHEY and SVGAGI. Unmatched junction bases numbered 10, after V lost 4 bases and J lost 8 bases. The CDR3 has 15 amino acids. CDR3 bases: TGTGCCAGCAGTTCCAAGGGGACAGTAGGGGAAAAACTGTTTTTT. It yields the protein CASSSKGTVGEKLFF.

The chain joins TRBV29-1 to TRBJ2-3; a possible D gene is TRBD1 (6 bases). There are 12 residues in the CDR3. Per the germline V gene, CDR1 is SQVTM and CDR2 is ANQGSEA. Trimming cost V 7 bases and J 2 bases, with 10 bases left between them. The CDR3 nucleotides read TGCAGCGGCCGACAGGACACAGATACGCAGTATTTT. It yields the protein CSGRQDTDTQYF.

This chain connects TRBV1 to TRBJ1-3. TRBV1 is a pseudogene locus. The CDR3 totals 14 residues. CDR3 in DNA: TGCACCAGCAGCCAAGATCCCGGTGGAAACACCATATATTTT. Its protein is CTSSQDPGGNTIYF.

The DNA for the CDR3 is TGTGCCAGCAACCCTGGGGAGGGCGCGACCCGAGGCTACAATGAGCAGTTCTTC. Its protein product is CASNPGEGATRGYNEQFF. The chain carries TRBV27 and TRBJ2-1, with 7 bases lining up with TRBD2. This CDR3 comprises 18 residues. V shed 7 bases and J 3 bases; nucleotides not matched to a gene: 18. From germline, CDR1 is MNHEY and CDR2 SMNVEV (reference sequence).

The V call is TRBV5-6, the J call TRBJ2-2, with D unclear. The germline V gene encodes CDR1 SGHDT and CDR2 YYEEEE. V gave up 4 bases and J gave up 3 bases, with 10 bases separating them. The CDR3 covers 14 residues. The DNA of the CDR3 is TGTGCCAGCAGCCCCGTCCCGGACACCGGGGAGCTGTTTTTT. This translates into CASSPVPDTGELFF.